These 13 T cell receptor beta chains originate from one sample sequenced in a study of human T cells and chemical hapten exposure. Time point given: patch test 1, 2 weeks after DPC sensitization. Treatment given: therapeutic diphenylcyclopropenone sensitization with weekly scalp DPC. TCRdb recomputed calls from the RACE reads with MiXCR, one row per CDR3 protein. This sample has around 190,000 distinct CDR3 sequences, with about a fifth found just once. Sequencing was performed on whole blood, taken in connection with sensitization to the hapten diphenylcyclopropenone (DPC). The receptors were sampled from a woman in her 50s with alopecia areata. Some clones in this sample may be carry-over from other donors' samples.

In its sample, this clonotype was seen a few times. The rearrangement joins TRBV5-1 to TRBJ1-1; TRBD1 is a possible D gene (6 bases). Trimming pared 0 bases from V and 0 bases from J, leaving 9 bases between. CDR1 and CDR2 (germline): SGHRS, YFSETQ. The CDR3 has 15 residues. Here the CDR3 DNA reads TGCGCCAGCAGCTTGGGGGGGGCAATGAACACTGAAGCTTTCTTT. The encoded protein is CASSLGGAMNTEAFF. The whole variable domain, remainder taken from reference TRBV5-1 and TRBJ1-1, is KAGVTQTPRYLIKTRGQQVTLSCSPISGHRSVSWYQQTPGQGLQFLFEYFSETQRNKGNFPGRFSGRQFSNSRSEMNVSTLELGDSALYLCASSLGGAMNTEAFFGQGTRLTVV.

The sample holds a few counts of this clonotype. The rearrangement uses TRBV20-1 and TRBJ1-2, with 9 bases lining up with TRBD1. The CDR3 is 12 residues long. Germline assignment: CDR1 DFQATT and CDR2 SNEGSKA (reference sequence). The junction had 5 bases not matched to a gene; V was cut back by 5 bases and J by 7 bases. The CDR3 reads CSAGTGSIGYTF. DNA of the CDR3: TGCAGTGCTGGGACAGGGTCAATTGGCTACACCTTC.

The CDR3 DNA reads TGCAGTGCTAGCTCCCTCGTAGGCCTAGCCATCTACGAGCAGTACTTC. This gives the protein CSASSLVGLAIYEQYF. This sequence joins TRBV20-1 and TRBJ2-7, with a weak D call TRBD2 (5 bases). CDR3 size: 16 residues. CDR1 DFQATT and CDR2 SNEGSKA come from the germline V gene (reference sequence). V was shortened by 3 bases and J by 3 bases, with 21 bases between the two germline ends.

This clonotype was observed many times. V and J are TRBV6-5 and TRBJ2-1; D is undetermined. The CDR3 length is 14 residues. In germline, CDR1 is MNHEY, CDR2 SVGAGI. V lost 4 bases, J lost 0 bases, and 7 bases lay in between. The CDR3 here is CASSSQSSYNEQFF. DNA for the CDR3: TGTGCCAGCAGTTCTCAGAGCTCCTACAATGAGCAGTTCTTC.

Here the CDR3 DNA reads TGCGCCAGCAGCCCGGTCGGCTCCTACAATGAGCAGTTCTTC. It specifies CASSPVGSYNEQFF. The V call is TRBV5-1, the J call TRBJ2-1; D remains ambiguous. CDR3 length equals 14 residues. The germline V gene encodes CDR1 SGHRS and CDR2 YFSETQ. V was trimmed by 4 bases and J by 0 bases, leaving 8 bases between them.

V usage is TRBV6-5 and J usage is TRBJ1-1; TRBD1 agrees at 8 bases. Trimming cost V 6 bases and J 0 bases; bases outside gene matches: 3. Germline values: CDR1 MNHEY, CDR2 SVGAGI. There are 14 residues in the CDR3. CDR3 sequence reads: CASRMDRVNTEAFF. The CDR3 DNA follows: TGTGCCAGCAGGATGGACAGGGTGAACACTGAAGCTTTCTTT.

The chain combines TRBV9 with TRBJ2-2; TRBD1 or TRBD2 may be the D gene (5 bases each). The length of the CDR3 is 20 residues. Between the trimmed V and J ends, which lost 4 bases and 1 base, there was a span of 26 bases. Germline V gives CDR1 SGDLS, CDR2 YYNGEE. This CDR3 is CASSQYPTAGWGGNTGELFF. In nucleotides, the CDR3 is TGTGCCAGCAGCCAATACCCCACCGCGGGTTGGGGCGGGAACACCGGGGAGCTGTTTTTT.

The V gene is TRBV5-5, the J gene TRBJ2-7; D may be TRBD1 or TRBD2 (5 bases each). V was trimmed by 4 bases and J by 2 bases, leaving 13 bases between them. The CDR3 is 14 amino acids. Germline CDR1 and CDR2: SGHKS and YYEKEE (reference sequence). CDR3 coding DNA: TGTGCCAGCAGCCTCCGGGACCGCCCCTACGAGCAGTACTTC. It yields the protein CASSLRDRPYEQYF.

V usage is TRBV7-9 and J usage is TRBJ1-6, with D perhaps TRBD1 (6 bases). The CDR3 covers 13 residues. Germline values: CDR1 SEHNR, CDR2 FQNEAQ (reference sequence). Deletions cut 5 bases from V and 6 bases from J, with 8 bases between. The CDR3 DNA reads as TGTGCCAGCAGCGACAGGACTAATTCACCCCTCCACTTT. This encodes CASSDRTNSPLHF. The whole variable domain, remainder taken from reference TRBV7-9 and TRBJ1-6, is DTGVSQNPRHKITKRGQNVTFRCDPISEHNRLYWYRQTLGQGPEFLTYFQNEAQLEKSRLLSDRFSAERPKGSFSTLEIQRTEQGDSAMYLCASSDRTNSPLHFGNGTRLTVT.

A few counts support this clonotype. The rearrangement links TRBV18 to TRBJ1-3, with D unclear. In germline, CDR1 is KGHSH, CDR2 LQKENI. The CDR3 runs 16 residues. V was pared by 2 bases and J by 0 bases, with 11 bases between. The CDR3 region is CASSPYHPISGNTIYF. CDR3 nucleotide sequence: TGTGCCAGCTCACCATACCACCCCATCTCTGGAAACACCATATATTTT.

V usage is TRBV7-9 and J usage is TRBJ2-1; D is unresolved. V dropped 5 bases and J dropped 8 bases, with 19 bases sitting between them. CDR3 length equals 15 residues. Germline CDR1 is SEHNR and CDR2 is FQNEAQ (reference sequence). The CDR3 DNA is TGTGCCAGCAGCATCCCTCAGTCCAAGGCGGATGAGCAGTTCTTC. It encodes CASSIPQSKADEQFF.

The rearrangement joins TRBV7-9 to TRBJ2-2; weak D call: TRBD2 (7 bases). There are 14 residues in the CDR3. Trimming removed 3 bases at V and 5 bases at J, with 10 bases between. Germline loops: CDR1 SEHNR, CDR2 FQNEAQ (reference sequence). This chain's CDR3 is CASSFGGLTGELFF. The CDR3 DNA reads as TGTGCCAGCAGCTTCGGGGGGCTGACCGGGGAGCTGTTTTTT.

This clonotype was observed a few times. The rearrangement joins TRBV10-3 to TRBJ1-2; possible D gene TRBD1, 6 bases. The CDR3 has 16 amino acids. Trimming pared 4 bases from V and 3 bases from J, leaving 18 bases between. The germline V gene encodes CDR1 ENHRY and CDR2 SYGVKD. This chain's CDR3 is CAISGSGRGTDYGYTF. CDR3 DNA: TGTGCCATCAGTGGATCAGGCAGGGGTACGGACTATGGCTACACCTTC.